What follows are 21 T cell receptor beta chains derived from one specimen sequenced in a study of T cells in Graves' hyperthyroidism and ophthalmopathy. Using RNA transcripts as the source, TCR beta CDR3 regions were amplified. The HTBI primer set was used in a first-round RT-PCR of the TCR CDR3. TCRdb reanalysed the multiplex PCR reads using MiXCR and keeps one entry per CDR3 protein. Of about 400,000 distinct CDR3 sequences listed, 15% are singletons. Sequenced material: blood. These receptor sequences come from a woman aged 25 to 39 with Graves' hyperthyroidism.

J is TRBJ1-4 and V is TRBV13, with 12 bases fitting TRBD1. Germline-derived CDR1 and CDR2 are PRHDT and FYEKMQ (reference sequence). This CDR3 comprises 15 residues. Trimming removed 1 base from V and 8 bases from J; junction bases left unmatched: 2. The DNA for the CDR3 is TGTGCCAGCAGCTTAGTGGGGACAGGGGGCGAAAAACTGTTTTTT. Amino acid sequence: CASSLVGTGGEKLFF. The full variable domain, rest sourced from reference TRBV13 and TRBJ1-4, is AAGVIQSPRHLIKEKRETATLKCYPIPRHDTVYWYQQGPGQDPQFLISFYEKMQSDKGSIPDRFSAQQFSDYHSELNMSSLELGDSALYFCASSLVGTGGEKLFFGSGTQLSVL.

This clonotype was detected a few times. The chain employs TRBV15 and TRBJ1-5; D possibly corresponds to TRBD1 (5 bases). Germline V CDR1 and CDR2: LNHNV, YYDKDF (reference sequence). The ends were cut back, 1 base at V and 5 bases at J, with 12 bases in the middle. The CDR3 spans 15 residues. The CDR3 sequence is CATSRGGYVDQPQHF. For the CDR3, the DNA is TGTGCCACCAGCAGAGGGGGGTACGTAGATCAGCCCCAGCATTTT.

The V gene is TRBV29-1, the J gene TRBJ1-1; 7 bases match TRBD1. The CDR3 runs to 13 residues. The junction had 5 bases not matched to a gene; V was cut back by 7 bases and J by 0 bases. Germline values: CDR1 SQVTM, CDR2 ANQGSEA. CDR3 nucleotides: TGCAGCGCGGGACAGATATTGAACACTGAAGCTTTCTTT. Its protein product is CSAGQILNTEAFF. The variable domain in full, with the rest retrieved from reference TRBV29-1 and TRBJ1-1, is SAVISQKPSRDICQRGTSLTIQCQVDSQVTMMFWYRQQPGQSLTLIATANQGSEATYESGFVIDKFPISRPNLTFSTLTVSNMSPEDSSIYLCSAGQILNTEAFFGQGTRLTVV.

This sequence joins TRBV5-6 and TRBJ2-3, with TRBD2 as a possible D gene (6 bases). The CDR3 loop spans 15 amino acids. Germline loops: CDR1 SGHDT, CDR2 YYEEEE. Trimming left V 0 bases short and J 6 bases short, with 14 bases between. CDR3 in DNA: TGTGCCAGCAGCTTGGGAGGGCGGGACCTGGATACGCAGTATTTT. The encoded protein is CASSLGGRDLDTQYF.

The CDR3 DNA reads as TGCAGCGTCAAGAACAGGTCTGCACCCGGGGAGCTGTTTTTT. Translated, it gives CSVKNRSAPGELFF. The chain combines TRBV29-1 with TRBJ2-2; D is perhaps TRBD1 (5 bases). CDR1 is SQVTM and CDR2 is ANQGSEA in the germline V gene. V dropped 6 bases and J dropped 6 bases, with 17 bases sitting between them. The CDR3 runs 14 residues.

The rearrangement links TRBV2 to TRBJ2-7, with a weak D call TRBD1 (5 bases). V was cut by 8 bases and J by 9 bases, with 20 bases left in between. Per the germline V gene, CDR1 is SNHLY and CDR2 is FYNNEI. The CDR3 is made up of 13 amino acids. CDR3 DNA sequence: TGTGCCAGCCTCCAGGGCCTATATAACGTGCAGTACTTC. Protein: CASLQGLYNVQYF.

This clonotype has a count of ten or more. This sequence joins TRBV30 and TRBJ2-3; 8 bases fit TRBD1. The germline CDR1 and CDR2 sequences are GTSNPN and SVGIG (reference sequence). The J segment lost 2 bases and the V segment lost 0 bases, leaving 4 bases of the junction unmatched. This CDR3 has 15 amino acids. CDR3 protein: CAWSVTGGPTDTQYF. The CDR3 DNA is TGTGCCTGGAGTGTAACAGGGGGGCCCACAGATACGCAGTATTTT.

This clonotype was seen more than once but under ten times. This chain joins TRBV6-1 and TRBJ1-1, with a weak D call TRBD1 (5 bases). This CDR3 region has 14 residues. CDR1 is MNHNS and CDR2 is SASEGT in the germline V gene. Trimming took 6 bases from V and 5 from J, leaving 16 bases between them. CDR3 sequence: CASRPGSAGTEAFF. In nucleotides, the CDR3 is TGTGCCAGCAGGCCAGGGTCGGCAGGTACTGAAGCTTTCTTT.

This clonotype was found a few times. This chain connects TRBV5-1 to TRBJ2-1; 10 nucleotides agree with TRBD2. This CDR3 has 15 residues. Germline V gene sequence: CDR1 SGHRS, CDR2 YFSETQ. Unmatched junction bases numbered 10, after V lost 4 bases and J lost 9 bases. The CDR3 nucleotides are TGCGCCAGCAGCGACCGGACTAGCGGTGGCGCTGAGCAGTTCTTC. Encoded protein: CASSDRTSGGAEQFF.

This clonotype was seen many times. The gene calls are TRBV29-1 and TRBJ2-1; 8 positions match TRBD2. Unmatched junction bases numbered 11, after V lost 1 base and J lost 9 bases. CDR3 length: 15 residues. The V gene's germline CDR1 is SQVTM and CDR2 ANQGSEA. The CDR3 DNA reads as TGCAGCGTTGAAGTCTTTGCGGGAGGAGGGCGTGAGCAGTTCTTC. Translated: CSVEVFAGGGREQFF.

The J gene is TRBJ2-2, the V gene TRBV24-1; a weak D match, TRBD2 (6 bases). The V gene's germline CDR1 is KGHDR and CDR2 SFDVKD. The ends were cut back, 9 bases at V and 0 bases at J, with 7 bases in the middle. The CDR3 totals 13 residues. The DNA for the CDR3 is TGTGCCACCGGGACTCCGAACACCGGGGAGCTGTTTTTT. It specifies CATGTPNTGELFF.

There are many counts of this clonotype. CDR3: CASSLAPGLVTDTQYF. The CDR3 DNA reads TGTGCCAGCAGCTTAGCGCCAGGGCTTGTCACAGATACGCAGTATTTT. The V gene is TRBV7-9, the J gene TRBJ2-3, with D tentatively TRBD1 (5 bases). CDR1 SEHNR and CDR2 FQNEAQ come from the germline V gene (reference sequence). The CDR3 totals 16 residues. Trimming cost V 0 bases and J 2 bases, with 12 bases left between them.

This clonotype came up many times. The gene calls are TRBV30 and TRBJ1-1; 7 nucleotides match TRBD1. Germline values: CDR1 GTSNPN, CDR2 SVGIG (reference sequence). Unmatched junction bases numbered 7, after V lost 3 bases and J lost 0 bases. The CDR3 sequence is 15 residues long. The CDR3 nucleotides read TGTGCCTGGAGCGAACCGACAGGGATGAACACTGAAGCTTTCTTT. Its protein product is CAWSEPTGMNTEAFF.

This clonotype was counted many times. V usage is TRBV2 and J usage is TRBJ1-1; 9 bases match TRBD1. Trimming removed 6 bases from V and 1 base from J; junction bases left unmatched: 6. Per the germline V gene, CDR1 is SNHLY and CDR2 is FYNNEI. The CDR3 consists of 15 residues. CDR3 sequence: CASRGDRVGNTEAFF. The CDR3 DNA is TGTGCCAGCAGAGGGGACAGGGTGGGGAACACTGAAGCTTTCTTT. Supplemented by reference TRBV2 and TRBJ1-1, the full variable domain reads EPEVTQTPSHQVTQMGQEVILRCVPISNHLYFYWYRQILGQKVEFLVSFYNNEISEKSEIFDDQFSVERPDGSNFTLKIRSTKLEDSAMYFCASRGDRVGNTEAFFGQGTRLTVV.

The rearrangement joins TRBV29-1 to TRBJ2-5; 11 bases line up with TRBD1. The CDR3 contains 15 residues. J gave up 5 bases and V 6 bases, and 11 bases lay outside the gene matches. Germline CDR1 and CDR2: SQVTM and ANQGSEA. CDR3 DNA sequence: TGCAGCGTGCGTACCGGGACAGGGGGTCTGGAGACCCAGTACTTC. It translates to CSVRTGTGGLETQYF.

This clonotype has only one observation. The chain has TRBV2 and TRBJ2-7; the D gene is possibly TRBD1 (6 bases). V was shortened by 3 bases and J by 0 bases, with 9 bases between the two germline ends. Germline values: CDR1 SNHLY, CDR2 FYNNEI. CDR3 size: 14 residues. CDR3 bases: TGTGCCAGCAGTGACGCAGGGGACTCCTACGAGCAGTACTTC. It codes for CASSDAGDSYEQYF.

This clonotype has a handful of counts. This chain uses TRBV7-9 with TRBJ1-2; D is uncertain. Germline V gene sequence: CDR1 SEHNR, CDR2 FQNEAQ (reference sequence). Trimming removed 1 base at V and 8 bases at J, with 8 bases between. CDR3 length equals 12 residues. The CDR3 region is CASSLEQSGYTF. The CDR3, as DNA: TGTGCCAGCAGCTTAGAACAGTCGGGCTACACCTTC.

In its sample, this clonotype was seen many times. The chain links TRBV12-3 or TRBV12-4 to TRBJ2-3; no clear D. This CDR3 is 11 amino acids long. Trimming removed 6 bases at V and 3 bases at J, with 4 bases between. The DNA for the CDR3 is TGTGCCAGCAGACGGACAGATACGCAGTATTTT. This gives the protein CASRRTDTQYF.

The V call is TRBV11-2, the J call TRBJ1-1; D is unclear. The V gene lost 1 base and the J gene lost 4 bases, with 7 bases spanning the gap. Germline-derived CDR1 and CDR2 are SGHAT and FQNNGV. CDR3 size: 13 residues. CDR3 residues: CASSLVWGTEAFF. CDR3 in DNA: TGTGCCAGCAGCTTAGTTTGGGGCACTGAAGCTTTCTTT.

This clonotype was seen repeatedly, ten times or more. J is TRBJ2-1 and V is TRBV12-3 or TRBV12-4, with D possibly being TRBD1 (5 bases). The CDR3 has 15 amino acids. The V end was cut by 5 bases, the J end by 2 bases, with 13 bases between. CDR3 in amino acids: CASSTKGPAYNEQFF. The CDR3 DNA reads TGTGCCAGCAGTACGAAGGGGCCCGCCTACAATGAGCAGTTCTTC.

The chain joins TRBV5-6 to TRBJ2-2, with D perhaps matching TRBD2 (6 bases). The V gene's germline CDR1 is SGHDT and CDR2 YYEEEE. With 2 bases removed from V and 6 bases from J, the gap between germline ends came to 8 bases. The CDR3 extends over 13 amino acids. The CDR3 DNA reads TGTGCCAGCAGCTTAACGGGGGCCGGGGAGCTGTTTTTT. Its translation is CASSLTGAGELFF.